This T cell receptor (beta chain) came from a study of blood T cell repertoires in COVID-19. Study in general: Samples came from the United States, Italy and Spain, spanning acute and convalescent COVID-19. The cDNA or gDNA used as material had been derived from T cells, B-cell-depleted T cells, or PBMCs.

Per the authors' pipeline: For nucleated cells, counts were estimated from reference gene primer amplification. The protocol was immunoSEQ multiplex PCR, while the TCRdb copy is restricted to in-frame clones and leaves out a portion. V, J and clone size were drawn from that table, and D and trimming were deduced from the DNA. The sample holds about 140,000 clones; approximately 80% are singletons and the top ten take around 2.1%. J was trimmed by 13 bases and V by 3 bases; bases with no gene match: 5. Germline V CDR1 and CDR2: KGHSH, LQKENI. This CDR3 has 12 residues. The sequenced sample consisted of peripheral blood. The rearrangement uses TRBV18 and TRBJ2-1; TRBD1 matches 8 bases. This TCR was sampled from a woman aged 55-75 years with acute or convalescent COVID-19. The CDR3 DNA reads TGTGCCAGCTCACCGCAGGGGGCGGAACAGTTCTTC. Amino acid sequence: CASSPQGAEQFF. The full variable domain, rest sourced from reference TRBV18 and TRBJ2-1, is NAGVMQNPRHLVRRRGQEARLRCSPMKGHSHVYWYRQLPEEGLKFMVYLQKENIIDESGMPKERFSAEFPKEGPSILRIQQVVRGDSAAYFCASSPQGAEQFFGPGTRLTVL.